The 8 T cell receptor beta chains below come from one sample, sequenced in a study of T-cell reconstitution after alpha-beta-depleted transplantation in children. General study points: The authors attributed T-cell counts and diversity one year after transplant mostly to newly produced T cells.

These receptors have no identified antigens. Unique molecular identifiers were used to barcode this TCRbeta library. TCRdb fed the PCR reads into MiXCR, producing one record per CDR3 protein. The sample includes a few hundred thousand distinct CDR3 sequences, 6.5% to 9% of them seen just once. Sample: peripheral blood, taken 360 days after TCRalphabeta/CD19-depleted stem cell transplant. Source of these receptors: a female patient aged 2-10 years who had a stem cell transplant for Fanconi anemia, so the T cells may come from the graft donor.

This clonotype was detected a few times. CDR3 bases: TGTGCCAGCAGCTCGGGCCAGGATATGAGGACTGAAGCTTTCTTT. Its protein product is CASSSGQDMRTEAFF. The chain links TRBV7-2 to TRBJ1-1, with D unresolved. The CDR3 runs to 15 residues. The V end lost 4 bases, the J end lost 5 bases, and 17 bases lay between the germline ends. The germline CDR1 and CDR2 sequences are SGHTA and FQGNSA.

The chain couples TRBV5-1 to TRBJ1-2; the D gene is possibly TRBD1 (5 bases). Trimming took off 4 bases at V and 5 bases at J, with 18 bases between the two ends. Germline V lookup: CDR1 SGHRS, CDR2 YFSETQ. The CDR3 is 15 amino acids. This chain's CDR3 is CASSLNSQDPYGYTF. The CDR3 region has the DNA TGCGCCAGCAGCCTTAATTCACAGGACCCATATGGCTACACCTTC.

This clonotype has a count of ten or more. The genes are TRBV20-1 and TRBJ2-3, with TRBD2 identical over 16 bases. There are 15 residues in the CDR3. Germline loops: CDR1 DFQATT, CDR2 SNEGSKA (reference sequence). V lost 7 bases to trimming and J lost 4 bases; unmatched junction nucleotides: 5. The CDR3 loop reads CSGQGLAGGADTQYF. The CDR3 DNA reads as TGCAGTGGCCAGGGACTAGCGGGGGGGGCAGATACGCAGTATTTT.

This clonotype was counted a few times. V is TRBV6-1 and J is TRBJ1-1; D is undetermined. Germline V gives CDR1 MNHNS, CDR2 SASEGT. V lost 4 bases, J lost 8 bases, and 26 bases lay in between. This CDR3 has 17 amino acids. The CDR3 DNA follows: TGTGCCAGCAGTGTATCGGCGGTCGCTTGGTCGGTCTTCGAAGCTTTCTTT. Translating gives CASSVSAVAWSVFEAFF.

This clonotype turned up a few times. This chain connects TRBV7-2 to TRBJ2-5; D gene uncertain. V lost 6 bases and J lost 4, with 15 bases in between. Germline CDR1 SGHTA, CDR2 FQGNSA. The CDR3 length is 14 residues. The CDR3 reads CASSPRAGRETQYF. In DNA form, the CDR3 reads TGTGCCAGCAGTCCTCGAGCAGGCAGAGAGACCCAGTACTTC.

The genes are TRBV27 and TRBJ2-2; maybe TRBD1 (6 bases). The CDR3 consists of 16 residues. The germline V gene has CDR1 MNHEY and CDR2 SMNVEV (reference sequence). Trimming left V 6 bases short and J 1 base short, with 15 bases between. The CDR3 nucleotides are TGTGCCAGCAGCGCGTCAGGGGCCCTGAACACCGGGGAGCTGTTTTTT. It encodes CASSASGALNTGELFF.

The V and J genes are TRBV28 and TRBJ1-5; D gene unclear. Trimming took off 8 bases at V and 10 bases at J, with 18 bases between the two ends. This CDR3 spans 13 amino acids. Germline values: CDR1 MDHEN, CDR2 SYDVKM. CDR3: CASLQHRGRPQHF. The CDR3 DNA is TGTGCCAGCCTCCAACATCGAGGTCGTCCCCAGCATTTT.

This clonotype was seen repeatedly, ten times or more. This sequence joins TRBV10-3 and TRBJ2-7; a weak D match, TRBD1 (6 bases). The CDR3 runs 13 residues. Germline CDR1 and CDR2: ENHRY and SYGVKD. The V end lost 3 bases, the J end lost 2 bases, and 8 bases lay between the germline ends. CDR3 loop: CAISDKGAYEQYF. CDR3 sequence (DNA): TGTGCCATCAGTGACAAGGGGGCCTACGAGCAGTACTTC.